One T cell receptor beta chain is described in this entry. Its antigen is unknown. The data are from a study of T cell responses to AZD1222 COVID-19 vaccine. Study-level points and caveats: Regions left unmutated in variants are reportedly the target of nearly half of spike-specific TCRs.

V shed 3 bases and J 6 bases; nucleotides not matched to a gene: 4. Germline V CDR1 and CDR2: DFQATT, SNEGSKA (reference sequence). The CDR3 sequence is 14 residues long. Only in-frame clones appear in the TCRdb table, and some are missing; sequencing was by immunoSEQ multiplex PCR. The sample consists of over 110,000 clones, approximately 92% of them appearing once. Here the sequenced sample was peripheral blood, taken on day 0 of AZD1222 vaccination. The sequence was collected from an adult in good health. The gene calls are TRBV20-1 and TRBJ2-2; the match to TRBD1 covers 10 bases. In DNA, the CDR3 is TGCAGTGCTAGTAGGACAGGGGGACCCGGGGAGCTGTTTTTT. This translates into CSASRTGGPGELFF.